These 13 T cell receptor beta chains originate from one sample sequenced in a study of T cell responses to AZD1222 COVID-19 vaccine. Here immunoSEQ multiplex PCR was the method, and the copy in TCRdb shows in-frame clones only, minus some. Here the sample spans approximately 98,000 clones, just over 85% being singletons. The material sequenced was peripheral blood, taken on day 0 of AZD1222 vaccination. Every receptor here comes from an adult in good health.

The chain recombines TRBV4-1 with TRBJ2-5; D might be TRBD1 or TRBD2, each matching 5 bases. Germline values: CDR1 MGHRA, CDR2 YSYEKL. V was pared by 1 base and J by 7 bases, with 13 bases between. The CDR3 sequence is 14 residues long. CDR3 region: CASSQAAGGGTQYF. As DNA, the CDR3 is TGCGCCAGCAGCCAAGCTGCCGGTGGGGGGACCCAGTACTTC.

The genes are TRBV6-2 or TRBV6-3 and TRBJ1-2; D gene ambiguous. CDR3 length: 14 amino acids. The V and J ends lost 6 bases and 1 base respectively, with 12 bases between them. The germline CDR1 and CDR2 sequences are MNHEY and SVGEGT. The CDR3 loop reads CASSPGSGNYGYTF. Written as DNA, the CDR3 is TGTGCCAGCAGCCCCGGGTCCGGTAACTATGGCTACACCTTC.

This clone was counted a single time. The chain has TRBV7-2 and TRBJ2-7; 8 positions agree with TRBD2. CDR3 length: 15 residues. V lost 5 bases, J lost 5 bases, and 11 bases stayed unmatched. Germline-derived CDR1 and CDR2 are SGHTA and FQGNSA. CDR3 bases: TGTGCCAGCAGCCGTCCCGGGGGGGCTTTCGACGAGCAGTACTTC. Its translation: CASSRPGGAFDEQYF.

The table lists this clone with a count of one. CDR3 DNA sequence: TGTGCCAGCAGCCAAGAATCTTACAGAGGCTATGATGACGGGGAGCTGTTTTTT. It translates to CASSQESYRGYDDGELFF. The chain employs TRBV14 and TRBJ2-2; D remains unclear. The CDR3 length is 18 residues. The germline V gene has CDR1 SGHDN and CDR2 FVKESK. Trimming removed 0 bases at V and 7 bases at J, with 21 bases between.

The V and J genes are TRBV9 and TRBJ2-3; TRBD2 matches 10 bases. V shed 4 bases, J shed 6 bases, and the junction held 17 bases outside the gene matches. From germline, CDR1 is SGDLS and CDR2 YYNGEE. The CDR3 contains 18 residues. The CDR3 region is CASSHRAASGGLEDTQYF. The CDR3 coding sequence is TGTGCCAGCAGCCACCGGGCGGCTAGCGGGGGTCTAGAGGATACGCAGTATTTT.

The V and J genes are TRBV6-5 and TRBJ2-3, with D perhaps matching TRBD1 (5 bases). The V end was cut by 6 bases, the J end by 5 bases, with 9 bases between. The V gene's germline CDR1 is MNHEY and CDR2 SVGAGI. The CDR3 has 12 residues. CDR3 in amino acids: CASRGQGDTQYF. In DNA form, the CDR3 reads TGTGCCAGCAGGGGGCAGGGAGATACGCAGTATTTT.

V gene TRBV30 combines with J gene TRBJ1-3; D not resolved. V lost 3 bases and J 1 base, leaving 10 bases between the germline ends. The germline gives CDR1 GTSNPN, CDR2 SVGIG (reference sequence). The CDR3 totals 14 residues. CDR3 nucleotide sequence: TGTGCCTGGAGAACGGTCGGATCTGGAAACACCATATATTTT. Translated, it gives CAWRTVGSGNTIYF.

The chain recombines TRBV6-5 with TRBJ1-3; D uncertain. The CDR3 extends over 14 amino acids. V dropped 6 bases and J dropped 6 bases, with 15 bases sitting between them. Germline lookup yields CDR1 MNHEY and CDR2 SVGAGI. CDR3 DNA: TGTGCCAGCAGATCCTCTTATGGCGAAAACACCATATATTTT. Translation gives CASRSSYGENTIYF.

The rearrangement links TRBV4-1 to TRBJ1-1; no definite D call. The CDR3 sequence is 14 residues long. V gave up 1 base and J gave up 1 base, with 7 bases separating them. CDR1 MGHRA and CDR2 YSYEKL come from the germline V gene. The CDR3 reads CASSQGVTNTEAFF. The DNA for the CDR3 is TGCGCCAGCAGCCAAGGGGTAACGAACACTGAAGCTTTCTTT.

The rearrangement uses TRBV7-2 and TRBJ1-1; a weak D match, TRBD1 (5 bases). Germline V lookup: CDR1 SGHTA, CDR2 FQGNSA. This CDR3 is 16 amino acids long. V gave up 5 bases and J gave up 2 bases, with 18 bases separating them. The CDR3 region has the DNA TGTGCCAGCAGCCCGTACAGGACTATTTCCAACACTGAAGCTTTCTTT. Protein: CASSPYRTISNTEAFF.

The chain links TRBV7-6 to TRBJ2-7, with TRBD1 matching 8 bases. Germline V CDR1 and CDR2: SGHVS, FNYEAQ. CDR3 size: 14 residues. V shed 5 bases and J 3 bases; nucleotides not matched to a gene: 6. DNA of the CDR3: TGTGCCAGCAGCCCCCGGGACAGGATCTACGAGCAGTACTTC. Translation: CASSPRDRIYEQYF.

This sequence joins TRBV6-5 and TRBJ1-5; 12 nucleotides agree with TRBD1. Germline V gene sequence: CDR1 MNHEY, CDR2 SVGAGI. The trim removed 6 bases at V and 7 bases at J, leaving 7 bases unmatched. CDR3 length equals 15 residues. This CDR3 is CASSPGQGAGQPQHF. DNA of the CDR3: TGTGCCAGCAGCCCGGGACAGGGGGCAGGACAGCCCCAGCATTTT.

This clone is a singleton in its sample. This sequence joins TRBV4-2 and TRBJ1-1; TRBD1 matches at 9 bases. The CDR3 covers 15 residues. Unmatched junction bases numbered 9, after V lost 5 bases and J lost 5 bases. In germline, CDR1 is LGHNA, CDR2 YNFKEQ. The CDR3 loop is CASSEGQGSRTEAFF. The CDR3 region has the DNA TGTGCCAGCAGCGAGGGACAGGGATCGAGGACTGAAGCTTTCTTT.